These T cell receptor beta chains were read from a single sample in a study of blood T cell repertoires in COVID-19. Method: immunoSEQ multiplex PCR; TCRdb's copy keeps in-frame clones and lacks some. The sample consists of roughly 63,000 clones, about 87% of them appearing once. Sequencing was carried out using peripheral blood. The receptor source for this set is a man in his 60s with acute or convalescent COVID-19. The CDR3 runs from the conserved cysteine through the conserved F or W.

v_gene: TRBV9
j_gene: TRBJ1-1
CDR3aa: CASSYRDRGSGGTEAFF

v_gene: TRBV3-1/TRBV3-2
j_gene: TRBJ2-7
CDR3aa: CASSQEGQRKGYEQYF

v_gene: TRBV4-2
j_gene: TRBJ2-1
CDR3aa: CASSPTHDRAGGMNEQFF

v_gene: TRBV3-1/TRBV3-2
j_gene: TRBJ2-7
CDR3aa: CASSQGQAVYEQYF

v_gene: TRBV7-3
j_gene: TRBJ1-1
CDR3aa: CASSAQQNTEAFF

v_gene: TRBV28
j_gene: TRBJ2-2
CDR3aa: CASSYGSGSPGELFF

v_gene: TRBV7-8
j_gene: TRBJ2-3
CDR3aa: CASKEGTSGRGRGTDTQYF

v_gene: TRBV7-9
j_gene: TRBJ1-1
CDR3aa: CASSPRTGETEAFF

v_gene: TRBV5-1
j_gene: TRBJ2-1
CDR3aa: CASSVGQGARGEQFF

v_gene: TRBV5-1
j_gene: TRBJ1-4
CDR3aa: CASRTGANEKLFF

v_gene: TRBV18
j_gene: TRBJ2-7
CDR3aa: CASSPSGTSGYEQYF

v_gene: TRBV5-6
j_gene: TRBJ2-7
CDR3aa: CASSLGSTGGPPYEQYF

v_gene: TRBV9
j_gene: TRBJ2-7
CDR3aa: CASSVDNGRGEQYF

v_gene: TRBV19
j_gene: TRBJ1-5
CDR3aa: CASSGSRRGVVQPQHF

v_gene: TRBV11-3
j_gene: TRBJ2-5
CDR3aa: CASSLGARPQETQYF

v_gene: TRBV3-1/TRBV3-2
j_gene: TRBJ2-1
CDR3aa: CASSHLASGNEQFF

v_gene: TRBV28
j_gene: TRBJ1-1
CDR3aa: CASSPTVGLLKAFF

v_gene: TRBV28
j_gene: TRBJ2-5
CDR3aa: CASSVNQGRETQYF

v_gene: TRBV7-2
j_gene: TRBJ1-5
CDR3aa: CASSPGTGGAPQHF

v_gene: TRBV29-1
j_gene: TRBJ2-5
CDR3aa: CSVEDGPVETQYF

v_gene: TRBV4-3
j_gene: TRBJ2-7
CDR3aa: CASSQSRVSYEQYF

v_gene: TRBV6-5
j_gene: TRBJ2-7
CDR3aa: CASTTASGLYEQYF

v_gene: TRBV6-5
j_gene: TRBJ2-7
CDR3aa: CASSYSRGQTYEQYF

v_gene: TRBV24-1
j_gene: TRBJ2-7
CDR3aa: CATSGLTGVVSYEQYF

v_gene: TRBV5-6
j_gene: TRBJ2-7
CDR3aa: CASRLGVYEQYF